This passage covers 23 T cell receptor beta chains from one sample sequenced in a study of blood T cells in healthy people across ages. Combining a sample-barcoded 5' primer with a J-beta primer mix, a second PCR ran for 7 to 11 cycles. A single record per CDR3 protein comes from TCRdb applying MiXCR to the 5' RACE reads. The table records a few hundred thousand distinct CDR3 sequences, 25% to 30% of them present only once. The sample comprised blood. The source of these receptors is a woman between 65 and 79 years old in good health.

The V and J genes are TRBV28 and TRBJ1-4; 7 positions match TRBD1. The CDR3 covers 17 residues. Germline values: CDR1 MDHEN, CDR2 SYDVKM. V gave up 1 base and J gave up 7 bases; unmatched junction bases: 12. CDR3 nucleotide sequence: TGTGCCAGCAGTTTATCCCGGACAGGTTCGGGGAGTGAAAAACTGTTTTTT. Its protein product is CASSLSRTGSGSEKLFF.

This clonotype has just a few counts. The CDR3 nucleotides read TGCGCCAGCAGCTTGGTTCAGCGCAGCAATGAGCAGTTCTTC. Residues: CASSLVQRSNEQFF. V usage is TRBV5-1 and J usage is TRBJ2-1; D ambiguous. CDR1 SGHRS and CDR2 YFSETQ come from the germline V gene. The CDR3 is 14 residues long. V lost 0 bases and J lost 6, with 10 bases in between.

The chain recombines TRBV20-1 with TRBJ1-6, with a tentative D call TRBD1 (6 bases). Trimming left V 4 bases short and J 5 bases short, with 18 bases between. The CDR3 consists of 16 residues. Germline V gene lookup returns CDR1 DFQATT and CDR2 SNEGSKA (reference sequence). The CDR3 DNA reads as TGCAGTGCTACTACGTCGGACAGCAGGAATAATTCACCCCTCCACTTT. Translation gives CSATTSDSRNNSPLHF.

The V call is TRBV4-1, the J call TRBJ2-1; a possible D gene is TRBD1 (5 bases). Trimming took off 0 bases at V and 2 bases at J, with 11 bases between the two ends. Germline assignment: CDR1 MGHRA and CDR2 YSYEKL. This CDR3 spans 16 amino acids. The CDR3 loop is CASSQERGLAYNEQFF. The CDR3 region has the DNA TGCGCCAGCAGCCAAGAAAGGGGTTTAGCCTACAATGAGCAGTTCTTC.

A remark on this clonotype: At one end, the junction sequence differs from germline, possibly due to a read error. The CDR3 here is CSAREARVSDNEQFF. CDR3 DNA sequence: TGCAGTGCTAGAGAGGCGAGAGTCTCCGACAATGAGCAGTTCTTC. V usage is TRBV20-1 and J usage is TRBJ2-1, with unresolved D. The CDR3 runs to 15 residues. Germline loops: CDR1 DFQATT, CDR2 SNEGSKA (reference sequence).

The V call is TRBV12-3 or TRBV12-4, the J call TRBJ2-7; D might be TRBD1 or TRBD2, each matching 5 bases. The CDR3 extends over 15 amino acids. The V and J ends lost 6 bases and 3 bases respectively, with 18 bases between them. CDR3 loop: CASSLARQGDYEQYF. CDR3 nucleotides: TGTGCCAGCAGCCTAGCTCGCCAGGGCGACTACGAGCAGTACTTC.

The rearrangement joins TRBV19 to TRBJ2-5; D is unresolved. V lost 10 bases and J lost 7, with 13 bases in between. The CDR3 extends over 11 amino acids. Per germline, CDR1 LNHDA and CDR2 SQIVND (reference sequence). The CDR3 bases are TGTGCCACGGATGGCGGTGGGACCCAGTACTTC. The encoded protein is CATDGGGTQYF.

Ten or more counts support this clonotype. V gene TRBV5-1 combines with J gene TRBJ1-2; 10 positions match TRBD1. The CDR3 totals 13 residues. Germline assignment: CDR1 SGHRS and CDR2 YFSETQ. Losses at the gene ends were 4 bases for V and 10 bases for J; bases not matched to a gene: 7. In DNA form, the CDR3 reads TGCGCCAGCAGCGGGGGACAGGGGAGAGACTACACCTTC. Encoded protein: CASSGGQGRDYTF.

There are a few counts of this clonotype. The genes are TRBV29-1 and TRBJ2-1; 8 bases are a match to TRBD2. Germline V CDR1 and CDR2: SQVTM, ANQGSEA. Trimming removed 3 bases from V and 3 bases from J; junction bases left unmatched: 10. The CDR3 is 16 residues long. The CDR3 is CSVEGISGRSYNEQFF. The CDR3 bases are TGCAGCGTTGAGGGTATCAGCGGGAGAAGCTACAATGAGCAGTTCTTC.

The table lists this clonotype with many counts. The J gene is TRBJ2-7, the V gene TRBV28; 16 nucleotides agree with TRBD2. This CDR3 has 17 amino acids. Looked up from germline, CDR1 is MDHEN and CDR2 is SYDVKM. V gave up 8 bases and J gave up 6 bases; unmatched junction bases: 13. The CDR3 DNA follows: TGTGCCAGCTACACCGGGACTAGCGGGAGGGCTCGCTCCGAGCAGTACTTC. Amino acids: CASYTGTSGRARSEQYF.

The chain employs TRBV30 and TRBJ1-5; no reliable D call. CDR3 length: 13 residues. In germline, CDR1 is GTSNPN, CDR2 SVGIG (reference sequence). V was pared by 1 base and J by 5 bases, with 9 bases between. The CDR3 DNA reads as TGTGCCTGGAGTGAGGACGGGGATCAGCCCCAGCATTTT. Amino acid sequence: CAWSEDGDQPQHF.

There are many counts of this clonotype. The rearrangement links TRBV16 to TRBJ1-2; TRBD1 might be the D (6 bases). Germline CDR1 KGHSY, CDR2 FQNENV. Trimming removed 0 bases at V and 8 bases at J, with 13 bases between. The length of the CDR3 is 14 residues. In nucleotides, the CDR3 is TGTGCCAGCAGCCAATCTTTACAGGGCGGAGGCTACACCTTC. Encoded protein: CASSQSLQGGGYTF.

This clonotype occurred a few times. Here the CDR3 DNA reads TGCAGTGCTCAATATATACAGGGAGGGAGCAACGAGCAGTACTTC. Translated: CSAQYIQGGSNEQYF. The chain combines TRBV20-1 with TRBJ2-7, with D possibly being TRBD2 (7 bases). The V end was cut by 5 bases, the J end by 5 bases, with 22 bases between. The CDR3 extends over 15 amino acids. Looked up from germline, CDR1 is DFQATT and CDR2 is SNEGSKA (reference sequence).

This clonotype was observed at least ten times. The chain has TRBV5-1 and TRBJ2-5; 8 nucleotides align to TRBD2. With 7 bases clipped from V and 5 bases from J, the junction kept 10 bases outside the gene matches. From germline, CDR1 is SGHRS and CDR2 YFSETQ. The CDR3 loop spans 14 amino acids. The CDR3 DNA is TGCGCCAGCCGCCAGCGGGAGTTGGTCGAGACCCAGTACTTC. It is translated as CASRQRELVETQYF.

This clonotype was seen a few times. The rearrangement links TRBV11-2 to TRBJ1-2; no firm D call. The V gene lost 0 bases and the J gene lost 8 bases, with 13 bases spanning the gap. Germline values: CDR1 SGHAT, CDR2 FQNNGV. This CDR3 comprises 14 residues. CDR3 protein: CASSLDRRIGGYTF. CDR3 in DNA: TGTGCCAGCAGCTTAGATCGCAGGATTGGAGGCTACACCTTC.

This clonotype was found many times. The CDR3 here is CATSDLPRDEQFF. CDR3 DNA sequence: TGTGCCACCAGTGATTTGCCTCGGGATGAGCAGTTCTTC. The gene calls are TRBV24-1 and TRBJ2-1, with no clear D. Germline V lookup: CDR1 KGHDR, CDR2 SFDVKD. The ends were cut back, 0 bases at V and 8 bases at J, with 7 bases in the middle. The CDR3 is 13 residues long.

This clonotype was observed a handful of times. The gene calls are TRBV28 and TRBJ2-7, with D possibly being TRBD2 (6 bases). From germline, CDR1 is MDHEN and CDR2 SYDVKM. Between the trimmed V and J ends, which lost 8 bases and 7 bases, there was a span of 21 bases. The CDR3 is 14 residues long. The CDR3 spells CASGGGHVRGEQYF. As DNA, the CDR3 is TGTGCCAGCGGGGGAGGACACGTTAGAGGGGAGCAGTACTTC.

This clonotype was counted at least ten times. This chain links TRBV12-3 or TRBV12-4 with TRBJ2-6; D gene uncertain. The CDR3 sequence is 14 residues long. The V end was cut by 2 bases, the J end by 1 base, with 3 bases between. The CDR3 nucleotides are TGTGCCAGCAGTTTAACGTCTGGGGCCAACGTCCTGACTTTC. Translating it yields CASSLTSGANVLTF.

The chain recombines TRBV20-1 with TRBJ2-7, with TRBD2 matching 8 bases. The J call is uncertain, as TRBJ2-5 better fits the DNA end. Germline CDR1 is DFQATT and CDR2 is SNEGSKA (reference sequence). The CDR3 is 15 residues long. As DNA, the CDR3 is TGCAGTGCTAGAGATAGCGGGATCCCCCAAGAGACCCAGTACTTC. It is translated as CSARDSGIPQETQYF.

The chain carries TRBV7-6 and TRBJ2-5, with TRBD2 matching 8 bases. The end of the DNA fits TRBJ2-1 better, so the J call may be wrong. The CDR3 is 16 amino acids. Germline V gene data show CDR1 as SGHVS and CDR2 as FNYEAQ. The CDR3 DNA is TGTGCCAGCACCCAAACCCCCAGCGGGAGTTTCGATGAGCAGTTCTTC. This translates into CASTQTPSGSFDEQFF.

This sequence joins TRBV6-2 or TRBV6-3 and TRBJ1-1, with D perhaps matching TRBD1 (6 bases). The V end lost 2 bases, the J end lost 3 bases, and 19 bases lay between the germline ends. CDR3 length: 17 residues. Germline values: CDR1 MNHEY, CDR2 SVGEGT. DNA for the CDR3: TGTGCCAGCAGTTACCCTTTAGGACAGCGGGGGGACACTGAAGCTTTCTTT. It codes for CASSYPLGQRGDTEAFF.

The chain employs TRBV3-1 and TRBJ2-5; TRBD1 matches 9 bases. This CDR3 contains 13 residues. J gave up 6 bases and V 5 bases, and 4 bases lay outside the gene matches. Germline values: CDR1 LGHDT, CDR2 YNNKEL (reference sequence). CDR3 coding DNA: TGTGCCAGCAGCGAAAACAGGGGGCAGACCCAGTACTTC. It codes for CASSENRGQTQYF.

This clonotype was counted between two and nine times. The chain is built from TRBV20-1 and TRBJ2-1, with 10 bases lining up with TRBD2. This CDR3 is 12 amino acids long. Trimming cost V 6 bases and J 10 bases; bases outside gene matches: 6. Germline values: CDR1 DFQATT, CDR2 SNEGSKA (reference sequence). The CDR3 loop is CSAGLAGDEQFF. The CDR3 DNA sequence: TGCAGTGCCGGCCTAGCGGGAGACGAGCAGTTCTTC.